These 11 T cell receptor beta chains originate from one sample sequenced in a study of cytomegalovirus exposure and HLA in healthy donors. Primers for the PCR totalled 60 Vbeta and 13 Jbeta. The method was immunoSEQ multiplex PCR; TCRdb's version includes in-frame clones alone and lacks a portion of them. The sample consists of approximately 74,000 clones, around three quarters of them appearing once. The sequenced sample was PBMCs. The receptors shown here come from a woman aged 40 to 50 in good health and CMV-seronegative.

The rearrangement links TRBV6-1 to TRBJ1-2; D possibly corresponds to TRBD1 (6 bases). The CDR3 runs to 15 residues. Germline V gives CDR1 MNHNS, CDR2 SASEGT. The V and J ends lost 2 bases and 4 bases respectively, with 14 bases between them. CDR3 protein: CASSESQGHGYGYTF. The CDR3 bases are TGTGCCAGCAGTGAATCGCAGGGGCATGGCTATGGCTACACCTTC.

This clone turned up a few times. The chain carries TRBV6-1 and TRBJ2-7; D is possibly TRBD1 (6 bases). Germline V lookup: CDR1 MNHNS, CDR2 SASEGT. Trimming shortened V by 6 bases and J by 0 bases, and 15 bases separated the two germline ends. The CDR3 loop spans 15 amino acids. The CDR3 DNA sequence: TGTGCCAGCAGCCACCCCGGACAGAGCTCCTACGAGCAGTACTTC. Its translation is CASSHPGQSSYEQYF.

In its sample, this clone was seen a few times. This sequence joins TRBV19 and TRBJ2-1; no definite D call. CDR1 LNHDA and CDR2 SQIVND come from the germline V gene (reference sequence). With 3 bases removed from V and 4 bases from J, the gap between germline ends came to 7 bases. The CDR3 covers 13 residues. CDR3 sequence: CASSIAGYNEQFF. The CDR3 DNA is TGTGCCAGTAGTATTGCCGGGTACAATGAGCAGTTCTTC.

The count of this clone is one. V gene TRBV6-5 combines with J gene TRBJ2-7; 8 bases are shared with TRBD1. Germline lookup yields CDR1 MNHEY and CDR2 SVGAGI. V trimming: 3 bases; J trimming: 3 bases; junction bases outside the gene matches: 7. CDR3 size: 15 residues. CDR3 bases: TGTGCCAGCAGTTATGGGACAGGTTCCCTCTACGAGCAGTACTTC. As protein: CASSYGTGSLYEQYF.

The CDR3 protein is CASSPGGGPDTQYF. The CDR3 nucleotides are TGTGCCAGCAGCCCCGGCGGGGGGCCGGATACGCAGTATTTT. The rearrangement links TRBV9 to TRBJ2-3, with 8 bases identical to TRBD2. CDR3 length equals 14 residues. The trim removed 4 bases at V and 6 bases at J, leaving 7 bases unmatched. Germline CDR1 and CDR2: SGDLS and YYNGEE.

V is TRBV6-5 and J is TRBJ1-1; maybe TRBD1 (6 bases). The germline CDR1 and CDR2 sequences are MNHEY and SVGAGI. Deletions cut 0 bases from V and 11 bases from J, with 16 bases between. The CDR3 loop spans 14 amino acids. CDR3 coding DNA: TGTGCCAGCAGTTACTCATCCCGGCAGGGGTATGCTTTCTTT. This gives the protein CASSYSSRQGYAFF.

The chain is built from TRBV6-5 and TRBJ2-2, with D possibly being TRBD1 (7 bases). This CDR3 region has 13 residues. Deletions cut 8 bases from V and 4 bases from J, with 11 bases between. Germline loops: CDR1 MNHEY, CDR2 SVGAGI. The CDR3 is CASGRGATGELFF. The CDR3, as DNA: TGTGCCAGCGGCAGGGGGGCCACCGGGGAGCTGTTTTTT.

This chain uses TRBV7-3 with TRBJ2-3, with D unclear. V lost 5 bases, J lost 0 bases, and 9 bases lay in between. Germline V lookup: CDR1 SGHTA, CDR2 FQGTGA. The CDR3 extends over 14 amino acids. CDR3 in DNA: TGTGCCAGCAGCCCGGAGTCCAGCACAGATACGCAGTATTTT. Translation: CASSPESSTDTQYF.

The chain joins TRBV6-1 to TRBJ2-7; 7 bases line up with TRBD1. Germline V gene data show CDR1 as MNHNS and CDR2 as SASEGT. V was pared by 6 bases and J by 0 bases, with 8 bases of the junction left unmatched. There are 15 residues in the CDR3. CDR3 sequence (DNA): TGTGCCAGCAGAGGACAGGCGCTCATCTCCTACGAGCAGTACTTC. Its translation: CASRGQALISYEQYF.

V usage is TRBV19 and J usage is TRBJ1-1, with 9 positions matching TRBD1. Germline loops: CDR1 LNHDA, CDR2 SQIVND (reference sequence). The CDR3 is 12 amino acids. V dropped 9 bases and J dropped 6; count of bases not matched to a gene: 5. CDR3 sequence reads: CARGTGLAEAFF. The CDR3 DNA sequence: TGTGCCAGGGGGACAGGGCTGGCTGAAGCTTTCTTT.

DNA for the CDR3: TGTGCCAGCAGTGACGGGACAGGGGCGAACACTGAAGCTTTCTTT. It translates to CASSDGTGANTEAFF. This chain uses TRBV6-4 with TRBJ1-1, with 10 positions matching TRBD1. This CDR3 is built from 15 residues. With 2 bases clipped from V and 1 base from J, the junction kept 1 base outside the gene matches. In germline, CDR1 is MRHNA, CDR2 SNTAGT.